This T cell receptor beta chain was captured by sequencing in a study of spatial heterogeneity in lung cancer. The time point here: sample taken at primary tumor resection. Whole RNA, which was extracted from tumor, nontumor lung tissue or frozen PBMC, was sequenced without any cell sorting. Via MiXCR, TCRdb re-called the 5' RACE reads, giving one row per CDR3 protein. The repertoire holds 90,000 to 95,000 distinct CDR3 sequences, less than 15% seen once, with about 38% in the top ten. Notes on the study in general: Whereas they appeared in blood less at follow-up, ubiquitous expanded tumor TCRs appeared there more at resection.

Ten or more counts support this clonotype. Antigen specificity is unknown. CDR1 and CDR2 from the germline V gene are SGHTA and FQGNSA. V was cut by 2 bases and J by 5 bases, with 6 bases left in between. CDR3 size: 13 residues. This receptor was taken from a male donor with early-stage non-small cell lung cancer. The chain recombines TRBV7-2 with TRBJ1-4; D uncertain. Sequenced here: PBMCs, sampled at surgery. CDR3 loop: CASSLQNNEKLFF. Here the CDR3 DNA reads TGTGCCAGCAGCTTACAGAACAATGAAAAACTGTTTTTT.